The 22 T cell receptor beta chains below were found in one sample sequenced in a study of post-analysis software for immune sequencing data. Points from the study as a whole: Patients used about 5 TRBV segments, including TRBV5-6, TRBV5-1 and TRBV20-1, more often than controls.

These receptors have no known antigen. Every TCR beta cDNA library bore unique molecular identifiers. In TCRdb, the PCR reads were re-called with MiXCR into one record per CDR3 protein. The table has about 770,000 distinct CDR3 sequences, 40% to 55% seen once. The sequenced sample was blood. The receptors stem from a girl aged 5-17 years with multiple sclerosis.

This clonotype occurred once. The chain recombines TRBV3-1 with TRBJ2-7; 12 bases align to TRBD2. The CDR3 is 15 amino acids. Germline V gives CDR1 LGHDT, CDR2 YNNKEL (reference sequence). The trim removed 4 bases at V and 3 bases at J, leaving 4 bases unmatched. The CDR3 DNA reads TGTGCCAGCAGCCCCTCGACTAGCGGGGGCTACGAGCAGTACTTC. This encodes CASSPSTSGGYEQYF.

The rearrangement links TRBV29-1 to TRBJ2-1; TRBD1 or TRBD2 may be the D gene (6 bases each). The CDR3 is 13 residues long. Germline V gene lookup returns CDR1 SQVTM and CDR2 ANQGSEA. V shed 7 bases and J shed 3 bases, with 13 bases lying between them. The CDR3 is CSGDGGVYNEQFF. For the CDR3, the DNA is TGCAGCGGTGACGGGGGCGTCTACAATGAGCAGTTCTTC.

The chain links TRBV29-1 to TRBJ1-1; maybe TRBD1 (6 bases). The CDR3 is made up of 14 amino acids. Germline loops: CDR1 SQVTM, CDR2 ANQGSEA. As DNA, the CDR3 is TGCGGCGGGGGCAGGGTGGGGGCGAACACTGAAGCTTTCTTT. Translating it yields CGGGRVGANTEAFF.

The chain employs TRBV12-3 or TRBV12-4 and TRBJ2-1; D might be TRBD2 (6 bases). The CDR3 is 14 amino acids. V was shortened by 2 bases and J by 8 bases, with 13 bases between the two germline ends. CDR3 DNA sequence: TGTGCCAGCAGTTTATTCAGTTCGGGGGATGAGCAGTTCTTC. Its protein is CASSLFSSGDEQFF.

In this sample, this clonotype turned up a few times. V gene TRBV9 combines with J gene TRBJ2-3, with 8 positions matching TRBD2. There are 18 residues in the CDR3. V was pared by 0 bases and J by 0 bases, with 9 bases of the junction left unmatched. CDR1 SGDLS and CDR2 YYNGEE come from the germline V gene. CDR3 bases: TGTGCCAGCAGCGTAGGGGGACTAGGGCTAGCTAGCACAGATACGCAGTATTTT. Its translation: CASSVGGLGLASTDTQYF. The full variable domain, its missing parts supplied by reference TRBV9 and TRBJ2-3, is DSGVTQTPKHLITATGQRVTLRCSPRSGDLSVYWYQQSLDQGLQFLIQYYNGEERAKGNILERFSAQQFPDLHSELNLSSLELGDSALYFCASSVGGLGLASTDTQYFGPGTRLTVL.

In its sample, this clonotype was seen a few times. V and J are TRBV5-1 and TRBJ2-7, with 9 nucleotides matching TRBD2. Germline values: CDR1 SGHRS, CDR2 YFSETQ. Losses at the gene ends were 1 base for V and 5 bases for J; bases not matched to a gene: 10. The CDR3 has 16 residues. The CDR3 reads CASSLKFSGSQDEQYF. The DNA of the CDR3 is TGCGCCAGCAGCTTGAAATTTAGCGGGAGTCAAGACGAGCAGTACTTC.

This clonotype was detected once. The chain combines TRBV12-3 or TRBV12-4 with TRBJ1-5; unclear D gene. The CDR3 sequence is 14 residues long. V gave up 3 bases and J gave up 7 bases, with 13 bases separating them. In DNA form, the CDR3 reads TGTGCCAGCAGTTTCTGGGAGGGAGGGCAGCCCCAGCATTTT. Its protein product is CASSFWEGGQPQHF.

This clonotype occurred a few times. CDR3 in DNA: TGCAGTGCTCCCTCCGGGACAGGGGAGTATGAAAAACTGTTTTTT. Translated: CSAPSGTGEYEKLFF. The gene calls are TRBV20-1 and TRBJ1-4; TRBD1 agrees at 10 bases. V lost 5 bases and J lost 6; bases outside the gene matches: 9. CDR1 is DFQATT and CDR2 is SNEGSKA in the germline V gene (reference sequence). The CDR3 covers 15 residues.

As to this clonotype: One end of the junction is discordant with germline, which a read error may explain. The CDR3 sequence: CACSQTSGGPVETQYF. CDR3 bases: TGTGCCTGCAGTCAGACTAGCGGGGGGCCGGTAGAGACCCAGTACTTC. This chain uses TRBV12-3 or TRBV12-4 with TRBJ2-5, with 13 positions matching TRBD2. The CDR3 consists of 16 residues.

The chain recombines TRBV7-9 with TRBJ2-1; 7 nucleotides match TRBD2. CDR3 size: 14 residues. V lost 8 bases to trimming and J lost 5 bases; unmatched junction nucleotides: 9. Germline V gene data show CDR1 as SEHNR and CDR2 as FQNEAQ (reference sequence). In nucleotides, the CDR3 is TGTGCCAGCCGAGGGAGCGGGATCAACAATGAGCAGTTCTTC. Translating it yields CASRGSGINNEQFF. The full variable domain, completed using reference TRBV7-9 and TRBJ2-1, is DTGVSQNPRHKITKRGQNVTFRCDPISEHNRLYWYRQTLGQGPEFLTYFQNEAQLEKSRLLSDRFSAERPKGSFSTLEIQRTEQGDSAMYLCASRGSGINNEQFFGPGTRLTVL.

The chain employs TRBV12-3 or TRBV12-4 and TRBJ2-6, with unresolved D. This CDR3 spans 15 amino acids. With 6 bases removed from V and 3 bases from J, the gap between germline ends came to 12 bases. The DNA of the CDR3 is TGTGCCAGCAGAAAAGTAGTTGGTGGGGCCAACGTCCTGACTTTC. Encoded protein: CASRKVVGGANVLTF.

This sequence joins TRBV6-6 and TRBJ2-4; D uncertain. The DNA matches TRBJ2-7 better at its end, which makes the J call doubtful. This CDR3 has 14 amino acids. Germline V gene lookup returns CDR1 MNHNY and CDR2 SVGAGI (reference sequence). CDR3 coding DNA: TGTGCCAGCAGTTCCCTGGAACCTCGCTACGAGCAGTACTTC. Amino acids: CASSSLEPRYEQYF.

This clonotype was observed a handful of times. V usage is TRBV20-1 and J usage is TRBJ1-2, with a possible D match to TRBD1 (6 bases). Per germline, CDR1 DFQATT and CDR2 SNEGSKA (reference sequence). The V gene lost 1 base and the J gene lost 2 bases, with 14 bases spanning the gap. This CDR3 has 15 amino acids. The chain's CDR3 is CSARADGQKNYGYTF. The CDR3 region has the DNA TGCAGTGCTAGAGCTGACGGACAGAAGAACTATGGCTACACCTTC.

The table lists this clonotype with a few counts. The chain joins TRBV6-5 to TRBJ2-1, with D unresolved. The V gene lost 5 bases and the J gene lost 8 bases, with 28 bases spanning the gap. CDR1 and CDR2 from the germline V gene are MNHEY and SVGAGI. This CDR3 has 18 amino acids. The chain's CDR3 is CASSTEYPKVLGQDEQFF. The CDR3, as DNA: TGTGCCAGCAGTACCGAATACCCGAAGGTCCTAGGCCAGGATGAGCAGTTCTTC.

J is TRBJ1-2 and V is TRBV10-3, with 8 bases aligning to TRBD1. The V gene's germline CDR1 is ENHRY and CDR2 SYGVKD. V lost 7 bases and J lost 9; bases outside the gene matches: 7. The CDR3 spans 12 residues. CDR3 in DNA: TGTGCCATCAAAGACAGGGGTTGGCGCTACACCTTC. It yields the protein CAIKDRGWRYTF.

V and J are TRBV12-3 or TRBV12-4 and TRBJ1-5, with TRBD1 as a possible D gene (6 bases). The CDR3 is 16 amino acids. Trimming left V 5 bases short and J 2 bases short, with 16 bases between. The CDR3 bases are TGTGCCAGCAGTCCCACCGGGAGGGGGGGCAATCAGCCCCAGCATTTT. Its protein is CASSPTGRGGNQPQHF.

CDR3 nucleotides: TGTGCCAGTAGTATAGATCGTCAGCGGGGGCCCCCATACAATGAGCAGTTCTTC. Translation gives CASSIDRQRGPPYNEQFF. V and J are TRBV19 and TRBJ2-1, with 8 bases fitting TRBD2. This CDR3 is 18 amino acids long. Germline V lookup: CDR1 LNHDA, CDR2 SQIVND (reference sequence). V shed 0 bases, J shed 4 bases, and the junction held 11 bases outside the gene matches.

The table lists this clonotype with a few counts. The V and J genes are TRBV12-3 or TRBV12-4 and TRBJ2-6, with 13 bases fitting TRBD2. CDR3 length: 17 residues. V gave up 5 bases and J gave up 4 bases; unmatched junction bases: 5. The CDR3 DNA reads as TGTGCCAGCAGTCCACTAGCGGGAGGGTCCGGGGCCAACGTCCTGACTTTC. It codes for CASSPLAGGSGANVLTF.

A remark on this clonotype: Its ends do not fully match the called genes, so a read error is possible. The rearrangement links TRBV7-9 to TRBJ2-1; no clear D gene. The CDR3 loop spans 19 amino acids. The germline CDR1 and CDR2 sequences are SEHNR and FQNEAQ (reference sequence). CDR3 amino acids: CASSPNNALGGYSYDEQFF. CDR3 bases: TGTGCCAGCAGCCCAAATAACGCTTTAGGCGGATACTCCTACGATGAGCAGTTCTTC.

A few counts support this clonotype. V is TRBV7-2 and J is TRBJ1-1, with no clear D. Trimming cost V 5 bases and J 0 bases, with 10 bases left between them. Germline CDR1 and CDR2: SGHTA and FQGNSA. The CDR3 is made up of 14 amino acids. In nucleotides, the CDR3 is TGTGCCAGCAGCCCCGGCAGCCTGAACACTGAAGCTTTCTTT. Residues: CASSPGSLNTEAFF.

This clonotype was seen a handful of times. The V and J genes are TRBV12-3 or TRBV12-4 and TRBJ2-7, with 9 bases aligning to TRBD1. The CDR3 runs to 15 residues. The trim removed 7 bases at V and 0 bases at J, leaving 7 bases unmatched. CDR3: CASTLGQGSSYEQYF. The CDR3 nucleotides read TGTGCCAGCACTCTCGGACAGGGGTCCTCCTACGAGCAGTACTTC.

V usage is TRBV21-1 and J usage is TRBJ2-7; TRBD1 reflects the table's D call only, with no check against the DNA. TRBV21-1 is assigned pseudogene status. The CDR3 has 17 residues. The CDR3 spells CASSKGGTGANSYEQYF. The CDR3, as DNA: TGTGCCAGCAGCAAAGGTGGGACAGGGGCGAACTCCTACGAGCAGTACTTC.